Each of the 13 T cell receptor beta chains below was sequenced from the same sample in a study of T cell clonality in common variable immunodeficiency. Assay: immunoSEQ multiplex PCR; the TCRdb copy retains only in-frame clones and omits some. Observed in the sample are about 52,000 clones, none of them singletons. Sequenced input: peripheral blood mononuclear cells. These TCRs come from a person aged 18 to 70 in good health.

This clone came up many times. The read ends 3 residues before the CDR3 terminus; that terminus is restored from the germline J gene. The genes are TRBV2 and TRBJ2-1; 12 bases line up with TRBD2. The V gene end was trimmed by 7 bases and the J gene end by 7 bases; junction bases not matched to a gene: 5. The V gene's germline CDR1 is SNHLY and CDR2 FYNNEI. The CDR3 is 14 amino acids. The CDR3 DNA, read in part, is TGTGCCAGCAAACCTAGCGGGAGGGGGAATGAG. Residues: CASKPSGRGNE. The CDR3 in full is CASKPSGRGNEQFF.

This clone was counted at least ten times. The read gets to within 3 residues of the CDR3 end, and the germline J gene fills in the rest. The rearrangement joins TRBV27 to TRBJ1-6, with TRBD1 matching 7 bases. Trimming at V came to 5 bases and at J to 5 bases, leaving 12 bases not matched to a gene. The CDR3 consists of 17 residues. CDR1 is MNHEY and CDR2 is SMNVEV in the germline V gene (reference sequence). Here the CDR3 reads CASSRRTGRGDNSPLHF. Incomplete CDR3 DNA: TGTGCCAGCAGTAGGCGGACAGGACGGGGCGATAATTCACCC.

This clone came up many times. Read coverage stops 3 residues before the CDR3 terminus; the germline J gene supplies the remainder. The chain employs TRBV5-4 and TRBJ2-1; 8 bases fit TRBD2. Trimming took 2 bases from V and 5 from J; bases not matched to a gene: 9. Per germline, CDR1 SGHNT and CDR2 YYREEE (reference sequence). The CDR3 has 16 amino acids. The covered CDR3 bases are TGTGCCAGCAGCTTACATCCGGGACTAGACAACAATGAG. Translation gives CASSLHPGLDNNE. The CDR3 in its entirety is CASSLHPGLDNNEQFF.

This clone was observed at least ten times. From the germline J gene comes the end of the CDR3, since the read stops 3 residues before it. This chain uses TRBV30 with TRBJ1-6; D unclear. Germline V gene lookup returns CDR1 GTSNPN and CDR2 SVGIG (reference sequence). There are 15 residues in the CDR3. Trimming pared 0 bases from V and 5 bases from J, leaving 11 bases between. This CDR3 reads CAWSVIVGDNSPLHF. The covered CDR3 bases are TGTGCCTGGAGTGTAATCGTCGGGGATAATTCACCC. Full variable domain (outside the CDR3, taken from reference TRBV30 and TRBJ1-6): SQTIHQWPATLVQPVGSPLSLECTVEGTSNPNLYWYRQAAGRGLQLLFYSVGIGQISSEVPQNLSASRPQDRQFILSSKKLLLSDSGFYLCAWSVIVGDNSPLHFGNGTRLTVT.

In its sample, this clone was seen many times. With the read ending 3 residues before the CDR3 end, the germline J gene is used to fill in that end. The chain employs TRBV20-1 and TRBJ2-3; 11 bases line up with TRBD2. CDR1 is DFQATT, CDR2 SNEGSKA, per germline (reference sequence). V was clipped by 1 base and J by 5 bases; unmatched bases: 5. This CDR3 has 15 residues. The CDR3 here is CSARALAGGLDTQYF. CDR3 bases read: TGCAGTGCTAGAGCGTTAGCGGGAGGGCTAGATACG.

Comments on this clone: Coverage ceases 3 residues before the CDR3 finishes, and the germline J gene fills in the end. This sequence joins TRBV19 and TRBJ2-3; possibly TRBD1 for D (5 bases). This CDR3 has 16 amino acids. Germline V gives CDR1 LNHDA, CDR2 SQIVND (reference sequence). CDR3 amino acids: CASSMRSGQSNQPQYF. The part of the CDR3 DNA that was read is TGTGCCAGTAGTATGAGGTCCGGACAAAGCAATCAGCCG.

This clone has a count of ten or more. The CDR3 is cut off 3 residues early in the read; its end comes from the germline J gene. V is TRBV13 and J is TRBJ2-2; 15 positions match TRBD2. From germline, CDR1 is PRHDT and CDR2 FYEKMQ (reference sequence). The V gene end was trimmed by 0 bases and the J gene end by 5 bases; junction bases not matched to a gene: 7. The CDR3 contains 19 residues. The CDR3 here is CASSLGTPGLAGGTGELFF. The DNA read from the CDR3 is TGTGCCAGCAGCTTAGGCACCCCGGGACTAGCGGGAGGTACCGGGGAG.

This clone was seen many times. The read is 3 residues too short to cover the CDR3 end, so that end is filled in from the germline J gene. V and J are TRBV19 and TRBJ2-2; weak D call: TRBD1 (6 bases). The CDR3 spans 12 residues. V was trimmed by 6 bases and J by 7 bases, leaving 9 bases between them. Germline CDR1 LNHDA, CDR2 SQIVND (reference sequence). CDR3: CASRQGFGELFF. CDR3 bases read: TGTGCCAGTAGGCAGGGGTTCGGGGAG.

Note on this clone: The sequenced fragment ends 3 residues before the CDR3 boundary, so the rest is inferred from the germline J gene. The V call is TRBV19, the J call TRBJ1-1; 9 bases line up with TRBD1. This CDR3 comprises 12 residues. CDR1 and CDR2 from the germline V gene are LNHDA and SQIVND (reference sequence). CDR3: CARGQGWNEAFF. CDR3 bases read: TGTGCCAGGGGACAGGGATGGAACGAG.

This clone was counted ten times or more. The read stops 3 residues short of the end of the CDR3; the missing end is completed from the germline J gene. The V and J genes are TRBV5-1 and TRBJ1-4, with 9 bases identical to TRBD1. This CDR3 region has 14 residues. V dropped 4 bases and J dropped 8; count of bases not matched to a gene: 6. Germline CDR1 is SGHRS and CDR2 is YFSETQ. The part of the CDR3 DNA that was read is TGCGCCAGCAGCCCCGACAGGGGGGGCGAAAAA. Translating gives CASSPDRGGEK. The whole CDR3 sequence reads CASSPDRGGEKLFF.

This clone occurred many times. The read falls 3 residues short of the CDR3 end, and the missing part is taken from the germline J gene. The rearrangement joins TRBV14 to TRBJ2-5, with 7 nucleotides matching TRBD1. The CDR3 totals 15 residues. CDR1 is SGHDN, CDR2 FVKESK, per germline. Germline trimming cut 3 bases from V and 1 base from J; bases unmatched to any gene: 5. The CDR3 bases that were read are TGTGCCAGCAGCCAGAGGGGGCAGGTCCAAGAGACC. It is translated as CASSQRGQVQET. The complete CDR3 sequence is CASSQRGQVQETQYF.

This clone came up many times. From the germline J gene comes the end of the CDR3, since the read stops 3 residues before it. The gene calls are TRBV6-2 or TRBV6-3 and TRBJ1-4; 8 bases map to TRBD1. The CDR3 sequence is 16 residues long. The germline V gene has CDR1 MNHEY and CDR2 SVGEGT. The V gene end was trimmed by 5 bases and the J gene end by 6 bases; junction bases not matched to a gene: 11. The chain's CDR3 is CASSRRPGQVHEKLFF. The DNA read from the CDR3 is TGTGCCAGCAGTCGTCGCCCGGGACAGGTCCATGAAAAA.

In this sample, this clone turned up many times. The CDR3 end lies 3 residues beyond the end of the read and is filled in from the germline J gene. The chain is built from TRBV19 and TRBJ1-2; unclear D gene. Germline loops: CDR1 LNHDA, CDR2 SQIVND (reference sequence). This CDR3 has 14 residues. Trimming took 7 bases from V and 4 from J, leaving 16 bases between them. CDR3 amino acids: CASNPAVTSYGYTF. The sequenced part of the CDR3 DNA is TGTGCCAGTAACCCCGCCGTGACAAGCTATGGC.